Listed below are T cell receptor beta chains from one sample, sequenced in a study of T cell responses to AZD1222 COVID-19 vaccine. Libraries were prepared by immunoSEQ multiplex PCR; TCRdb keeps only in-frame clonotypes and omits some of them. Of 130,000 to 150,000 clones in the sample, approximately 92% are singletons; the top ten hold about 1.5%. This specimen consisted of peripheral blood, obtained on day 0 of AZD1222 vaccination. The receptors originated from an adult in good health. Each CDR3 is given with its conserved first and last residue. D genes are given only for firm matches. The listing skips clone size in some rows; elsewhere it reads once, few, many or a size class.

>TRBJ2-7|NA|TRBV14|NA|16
CASSPLPGPGPYEQYF
TGTGCCAGCAGCCCACTCCCGGGACCCGGCCCTTACGAGCAGTACTTC
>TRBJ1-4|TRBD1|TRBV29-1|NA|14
CSVQISQGAEKLFF
TGCAGCGTTCAGATATCACAGGGGGCTGAAAAACTGTTTTTT
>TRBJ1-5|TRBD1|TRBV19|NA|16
CASRGFGQGDLQPQHF
TGTGCCAGTAGAGGATTCGGACAGGGGGATCTTCAGCCCCAGCATTTT
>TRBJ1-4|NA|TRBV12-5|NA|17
CASGLALSSPTNEKLFF
TGTGCTAGTGGTTTGGCTCTCTCCTCTCCAACTAATGAAAAACTGTTTTTT
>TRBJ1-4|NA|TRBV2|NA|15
CASSPGTLYGEKLFF
TGTGCCAGCAGTCCCGGGACCCTATATGGTGAAAAACTGTTTTTT
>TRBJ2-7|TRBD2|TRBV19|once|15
CDPWGMAGEDYEQYF
TGTGACCCCTGGGGGATGGCGGGGGAGGACTACGAGCAGTACTTC
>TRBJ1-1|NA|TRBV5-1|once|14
CASSLSRGNTEAFF
TGCGCCAGCAGCTTGTCCAGGGGGAACACTGAAGCTTTCTTT
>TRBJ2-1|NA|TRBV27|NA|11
CASSFAGAQFF
TGTGCCAGCAGTTTCGCGGGGGCGCAGTTCTTC
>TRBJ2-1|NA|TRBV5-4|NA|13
CASSWTPSDEQFF
TGTGCCAGCAGCTGGACCCCTAGTGATGAGCAGTTCTTC
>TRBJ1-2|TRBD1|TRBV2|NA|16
CASSYTRQGSNYGYTF
TGTGCCAGCAGTTATACCCGACAGGGGTCGAACTATGGCTACACCTTC
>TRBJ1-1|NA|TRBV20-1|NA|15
CSASETEERNTEAFF
TGCAGTGCTAGTGAGACAGAGGAGAGGAACACTGAAGCTTTCTTT
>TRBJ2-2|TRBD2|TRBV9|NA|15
CASSVGLAPTGELFF
TGTGCCAGCAGCGTGGGACTAGCTCCCACCGGGGAGCTGTTTTTT
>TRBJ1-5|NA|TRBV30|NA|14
CAWDPQQGNQPQHF
TGTGCCTGGGACCCCCAGCAGGGCAATCAGCCCCAGCATTTT
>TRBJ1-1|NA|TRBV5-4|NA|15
CASSLIRLTNTEAFF
TGTGCCAGCAGCTTGATACGGTTGACGAACACTGAAGCTTTCTTT
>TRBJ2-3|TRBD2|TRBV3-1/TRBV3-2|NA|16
CASSPTAGGGTDTQYF
TGTGCCAGCAGTCCAACAGCGGGAGGGGGCACAGATACGCAGTATTTT
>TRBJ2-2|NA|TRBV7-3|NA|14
CASSPQRGTGELFF
TGTGCCAGCAGCCCTCAAAGGGGCACCGGGGAGCTGTTTTTT
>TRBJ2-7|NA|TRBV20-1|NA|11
CSARLFYEQYF
TGCAGTGCTAGGTTATTTTACGAGCAGTACTTC
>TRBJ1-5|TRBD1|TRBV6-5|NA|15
CASLKDGTENQPQHF
TGTGCCAGCCTAAAAGACGGGACAGAAAATCAGCCCCAGCATTTT
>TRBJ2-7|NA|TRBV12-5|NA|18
CASGLAEPGQKFSYEQYF
TGTGCTAGTGGTTTGGCTGAACCTGGACAGAAGTTCTCCTACGAGCAGTACTTC
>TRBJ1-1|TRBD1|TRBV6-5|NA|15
CASSSRDRANTEAFF
TGTGCCAGCAGTTCAAGGGACAGGGCGAACACTGAAGCTTTCTTT
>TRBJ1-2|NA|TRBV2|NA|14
CASSENRGIYGYTF
TGTGCCAGCAGTGAAAATCGGGGGATCTATGGCTACACCTTC
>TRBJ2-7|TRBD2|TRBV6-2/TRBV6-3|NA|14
CASSLGLAGVEQYF
TGTGCCAGCAGCTTGGGACTAGCGGGAGTAGAGCAGTACTTC
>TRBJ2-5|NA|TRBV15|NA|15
CATSIALTGRETQYF
TGTGCCACCAGCATTGCCCTGACAGGCAGGGAGACCCAGTACTTC
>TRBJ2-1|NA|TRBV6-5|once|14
CASSYSHPRAEQFF
TGTGCCAGCAGTTACTCGCACCCCCGGGCTGAGCAGTTCTTC
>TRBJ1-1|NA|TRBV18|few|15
CASSPALQGGTEAFF
TGTGCCAGCTCACCCGCTCTACAGGGAGGGACTGAAGCTTTCTTT
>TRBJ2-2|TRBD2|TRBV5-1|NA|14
CASTVRGGTGELFF
TGCGCCAGCACCGTGCGGGGGGGCACCGGGGAGCTGTTTTTT
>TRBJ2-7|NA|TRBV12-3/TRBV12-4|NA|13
CASSLGLAYEQYF
TGTGCCAGCAGTTTAGGGTTGGCCTACGAGCAGTACTTC
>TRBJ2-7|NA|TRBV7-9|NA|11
CASSPEYEQYF
TGTGCCAGCAGCCCAGAATACGAGCAGTACTTC
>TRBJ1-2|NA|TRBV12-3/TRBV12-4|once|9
CVGADGYTF
TGTGTTGGGGCGGATGGCTACACCTTC
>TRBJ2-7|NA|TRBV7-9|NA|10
CASGTGLQYF
TGTGCCAGCGGGACTGGGCTGCAGTACTTC
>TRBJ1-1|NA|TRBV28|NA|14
CASSLGGKNTEAFF
TGTGCCAGCAGTTTAGGGGGGAAGAACACTGAAGCTTTCTTT
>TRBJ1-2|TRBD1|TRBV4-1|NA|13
CATHRQGTYGYTF
TGCGCCACCCATCGACAGGGTACCTATGGCTACACCTTC
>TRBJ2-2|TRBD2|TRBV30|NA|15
CAWRRLRGDTGELFF
TGTGCCTGGAGGCGGTTGCGGGGGGACACCGGGGAGCTGTTTTTT
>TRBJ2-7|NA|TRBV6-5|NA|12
CASSRGPYEQYF
TGTGCCAGCAGTCGGGGCCCCTACGAGCAGTACTTC
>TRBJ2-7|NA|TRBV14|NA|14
CASSLGGGPYEQYF
TGTGCCAGCAGCCTTGGGGGGGGGCCCTACGAGCAGTACTTC
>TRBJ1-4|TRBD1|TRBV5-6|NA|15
CASSFRTGGNEKLFF
TGTGCCAGCAGCTTTCGGACAGGGGGCAATGAAAAACTGTTTTTT
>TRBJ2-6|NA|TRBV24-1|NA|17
CATMGRLDSSGANVLTF
TGTGCCACCATGGGGAGATTGGATAGCTCTGGGGCCAACGTCCTGACTTTC
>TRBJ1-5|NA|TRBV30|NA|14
CAWSTGRGQQPQHF
TGTGCCTGGAGTACCGGACGGGGACAACAGCCCCAGCATTTT
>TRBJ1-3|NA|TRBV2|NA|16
CASSEFGPGLGNTIYF
TGTGCCAGCAGTGAATTTGGGCCAGGGCTTGGAAACACCATATATTTT
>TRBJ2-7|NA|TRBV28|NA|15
CASTRGGSGSREQYF
TGTGCCAGCACTCGAGGGGGCAGCGGGTCTCGGGAGCAGTACTTC
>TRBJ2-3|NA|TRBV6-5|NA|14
CASRWTAGTDTQYF
TGTGCCAGCCGTTGGACAGCTGGCACAGATACGCAGTATTTT
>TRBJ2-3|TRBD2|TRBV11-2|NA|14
CASSPQRGKDTQYF
TGTGCCAGCAGCCCCCAGCGGGGGAAAGATACGCAGTATTTT
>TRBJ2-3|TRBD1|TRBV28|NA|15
CASSRSGQSTDTQYF
TGTGCCAGCAGTCGATCGGGACAGAGCACAGATACGCAGTATTTT
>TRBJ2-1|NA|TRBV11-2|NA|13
CASGSLDHNEQFF
TGTGCCAGCGGGTCCTTGGACCACAATGAGCAGTTCTTC
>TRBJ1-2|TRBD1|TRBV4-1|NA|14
CASSQVGTGGGYTF
TGCGCCAGCAGCCAAGTAGGGACAGGGGGCGGCTACACCTTC